One sample yielded the 19 T cell receptor beta chains listed below, sequenced in a study of CD8+ T cells in alopecia areata. Sequencing used cDNA as its template, made by extracting RNA and reverse transcribing it. Data came from immunoSEQ multiplex PCR; TCRdb stores just in-frame clones and leaves some out. This table has more than 95,000 clones, 35% to 45% appearing once. The sequenced sample was CD4+ T cells sorted from blood. Every receptor here comes from a human donor with alopecia areata.

J is TRBJ2-5 and V is TRBV29-1; 7 positions agree with TRBD1. This CDR3 is built from 12 residues. Trimming cost V 4 bases and J 2 bases; bases outside gene matches: 1. Germline CDR1 SQVTM, CDR2 ANQGSEA. Written as DNA, the CDR3 is TGCAGCGTTGCGGGACAGCAAGAGACCCAGTACTTC. Its protein is CSVAGQQETQYF.

This clone was detected only a few times. V usage is TRBV29-1 and J usage is TRBJ1-1; D not certain. The CDR3 loop spans 11 amino acids. Looked up from germline, CDR1 is SQVTM and CDR2 is ANQGSEA. The V and J ends lost 4 bases and 8 bases respectively, with 11 bases between them. In nucleotides, the CDR3 is TGCAGCGTTGCCCGGGAAGCAGAAGCTTTCTTT. This encodes CSVAREAEAFF.

The chain combines TRBV11-2 with TRBJ2-3; D uncertain. The V and J ends lost 4 bases and 4 bases respectively, with 6 bases between them. This CDR3 spans 12 amino acids. The V gene's germline CDR1 is SGHAT and CDR2 FQNNGV. The CDR3 DNA follows: TGTGCCAGCAGCTCCTGGCCAGATACGCAGTATTTT. It specifies CASSSWPDTQYF.

This clone was observed a few times. The gene calls are TRBV7-2 and TRBJ2-5; maybe TRBD1 (5 bases). CDR1 SGHTA and CDR2 FQGNSA come from the germline V gene. The CDR3 covers 13 residues. V dropped 1 base and J dropped 5 bases, with 8 bases sitting between them. CDR3 in amino acids: CASSLDRRETQYF. CDR3 in DNA: TGTGCCAGCAGCTTAGACAGGCGCGAGACCCAGTACTTC. Full variable domain (rest looked up from reference TRBV7-2 and TRBJ2-5): GAGVSQSPSNKVTEKGKDVELRCDPISGHTALYWYRQSLGQGLEFLIYFQGNSAPDKSGLPSDRFSAERTGGSVSTLTIQRTQQEDSAVYLCASSLDRRETQYFGPGTRLLVL.

The table lists this clone with a few counts. The CDR3 sequence is CASSPGPRGRSGANVLTF. The CDR3 DNA reads TGTGCCAGCAGTCCCGGGCCTAGGGGTCGTTCTGGGGCCAACGTCCTGACTTTC. The rearrangement uses TRBV28 and TRBJ2-6, with D perhaps TRBD1 (5 bases). The V gene lost 5 bases and the J gene lost 1 base, with 18 bases spanning the gap. The CDR3 is made up of 18 amino acids. Germline loops: CDR1 MDHEN, CDR2 SYDVKM.

This clone came up a few times. V usage is TRBV28 and J usage is TRBJ2-3, with TRBD1 as a possible D gene (5 bases). The CDR3 is made up of 13 amino acids. Germline assignment: CDR1 MDHEN and CDR2 SYDVKM. Trimming cost V 2 bases and J 3 bases, with 6 bases left between them. The CDR3 loop is CASSLDSTDTQYF. CDR3 coding DNA: TGTGCCAGCAGTTTAGACAGTACAGATACGCAGTATTTT.

A few counts support this clone. The chain uses TRBV5-1 and TRBJ2-5, with a weak D call TRBD1 (6 bases). The ends were cut back, 4 bases at V and 2 bases at J, with 12 bases in the middle. Germline V gene data show CDR1 as SGHRS and CDR2 as YFSETQ. The CDR3 runs 14 residues. CDR3 DNA sequence: TGCGCCAGCAGCACCGGGACACCACAAGAGACCCAGTACTTC. Protein: CASSTGTPQETQYF.

This clone was seen a few times. The chain has TRBV29-1 and TRBJ2-1; no definite D call. V lost 4 bases and J lost 8, with 18 bases in between. CDR1 and CDR2 (germline): SQVTM, ANQGSEA. The CDR3 sequence is 14 residues long. The CDR3 coding sequence is TGCAGCGTTGCCCCCATCCCCTTTGGCGATGAGCAGTTCTTC. Translating it yields CSVAPIPFGDEQFF.

This chain connects TRBV5-1 to TRBJ2-3; 7 positions agree with TRBD2. V lost 0 bases and J lost 3; bases outside the gene matches: 1. This CDR3 comprises 14 residues. Germline CDR1 SGHRS, CDR2 YFSETQ. CDR3 amino acids: CASSLERGTDTQYF. The DNA for the CDR3 is TGCGCCAGCAGCTTGGAGCGGGGTACAGATACGCAGTATTTT.

This clone occurred a few times. The V call is TRBV13, the J call TRBJ2-3, with 12 bases aligning to TRBD2. V shed 2 bases and J 6 bases; nucleotides not matched to a gene: 12. Looked up from germline, CDR1 is PRHDT and CDR2 is FYEKMQ (reference sequence). This CDR3 comprises 18 residues. In DNA, the CDR3 is TGTGCCAGCAGCTTAAGTCAAGGACTAGCGGGATTCGGGGATACGCAGTATTTT. Protein: CASSLSQGLAGFGDTQYF.

This clone was recorded a few times. The V gene is TRBV28, the J gene TRBJ2-7; no clear D gene. The CDR3 spans 12 residues. The V gene lost 7 bases and the J gene lost 0 bases, with 7 bases spanning the gap. Germline assignment: CDR1 MDHEN and CDR2 SYDVKM. Written as DNA, the CDR3 is TGTGCCAGCACGGGTAACTCCTACGAGCAGTACTTC. It yields the protein CASTGNSYEQYF.

The V and J genes are TRBV5-4 and TRBJ2-7, with 11 nucleotides matching TRBD2. The germline V gene has CDR1 SGHNT and CDR2 YYREEE (reference sequence). V was clipped by 3 bases and J by 4 bases; unmatched bases: 9. This CDR3 has 16 amino acids. The CDR3 DNA is TGTGCCAGCAGCTCTAATGCCGGGACTAGCGGATACGAGCAGTACTTC. Its translation is CASSSNAGTSGYEQYF.

V is TRBV7-9 and J is TRBJ2-1; D is unresolved. Trimming shortened V by 1 base and J by 7 bases, and 8 bases separated the two germline ends. Germline V lookup: CDR1 SEHNR, CDR2 FQNEAQ (reference sequence). This CDR3 contains 13 residues. The CDR3 DNA reads TGTGCCAGCAGCTTAGTCGTGCTTAATGAGCAGTTCTTC. Its protein is CASSLVVLNEQFF.

This clone has only a few counts. The chain combines TRBV29-1 with TRBJ1-1; tentatively, D is TRBD1 (5 bases). Germline V gene data show CDR1 as SQVTM and CDR2 as ANQGSEA. Trimming removed 4 bases at V and 5 bases at J, with 8 bases between. CDR3 length: 11 residues. CDR3 coding DNA: TGCAGCGTTGGGGGGGAAACTGAAGCTTTCTTT. This translates into CSVGGETEAFF. The full variable domain, in which reference TRBV29-1 and TRBJ1-1 provide the parts outside the CDR3, is SAVISQKPSRDICQRGTSLTIQCQVDSQVTMMFWYRQQPGQSLTLIATANQGSEATYESGFVIDKFPISRPNLTFSTLTVSNMSPEDSSIYLCSVGGETEAFFGQGTRLTVV.

V and J are TRBV27 and TRBJ2-2; 7 bases align to TRBD1. The CDR3 totals 15 residues. Losses at the gene ends were 10 bases for V and 4 bases for J; bases not matched to a gene: 12. CDR1 is MNHEY and CDR2 is SMNVEV in the germline V gene (reference sequence). This chain's CDR3 is CATRRGRGSTGELFF. Here the CDR3 DNA reads TGTGCCACCCGTAGGGGCAGGGGGTCCACCGGGGAGCTGTTTTTT.

As concerns this clone: At the DNA level, this CDR3 is encoded by other sequences in the same sample as well. J is TRBJ2-7 and V is TRBV28; D is possibly TRBD1 (5 bases). The CDR3 length is 12 residues. V was clipped by 6 bases and J by 3 bases, with 9 bases between them. Germline V lookup: CDR1 MDHEN, CDR2 SYDVKM. CDR3 region: CASSSDSYEQYF. CDR3 bases: TGTGCCAGCAGCTCCGACAGCTACGAGCAGTACTTC.

The chain links TRBV7-6 to TRBJ2-5; the D gene is possibly TRBD2 (6 bases). This CDR3 contains 16 residues. CDR1 and CDR2 (germline): SGHVS, FNYEAQ. The germline V and J ends were trimmed by 1 base and 5 bases, with 17 bases remaining between them. Here the CDR3 reads CASSLVGGQRGETQYF. CDR3 in DNA: TGTGCCAGCAGCTTAGTTGGAGGGCAGAGAGGGGAGACCCAGTACTTC.

The V and J genes are TRBV30 and TRBJ1-5, with TRBD1 as a possible D gene (5 bases). V was pared by 5 bases and J by 5 bases, with 13 bases between. The germline V gene encodes CDR1 GTSNPN and CDR2 SVGIG (reference sequence). The length of the CDR3 is 13 residues. The CDR3 nucleotides are TGTGCCTGGGCCGGGACTTTGGATCAGCCCCAGCATTTT. This codes for CAWAGTLDQPQHF.

A few counts support this clone. The chain combines TRBV11-2 with TRBJ2-3; D may be TRBD1 or TRBD2 (6 bases each). The CDR3 sequence is 14 residues long. Looked up from germline, CDR1 is SGHAT and CDR2 is FQNNGV. V lost 4 bases and J lost 4, with 12 bases in between. CDR3 sequence: CASSSGGGPDTQYF. CDR3 coding DNA: TGTGCCAGCAGCTCTGGAGGGGGGCCAGATACGCAGTATTTT.